Sequencing of this T cell receptor (beta chain) was carried out in a study of human T cells and chemical hapten exposure. Overall study: The patient population, which was mostly female, had alopecia areata, totalis or universalis. Yields of TCR per sample differed, chiefly owing to small differences in pooled library volume.

As to time point: pre-sensitization, week 0. Treatment: therapeutic diphenylcyclopropenone sensitization with weekly scalp DPC. It was unfractionated whole blood from which total RNA was extracted. Non-pregnant alopecia patients aged 18 to 70, suitable for DPC therapy. As the library was built, unique molecular identifiers were attached to individual cDNA molecules. TCRdb used MiXCR to reprocess the RACE reads, holding one entry per CDR3 protein. The profile shows about 35,000 distinct CDR3 sequences, roughly an eighth of them singletons. CDR1 and CDR2 from the germline V gene are LGHNA and YSLEER. V shed 0 bases and J shed 7 bases, with 15 bases lying between them. The CDR3 extends over 15 amino acids. This clonotype was counted ten times or more.

This sample comprised whole blood, obtained in connection with sensitization to the hapten diphenylcyclopropenone (DPC). The chain links TRBV4-3 to TRBJ1-2; D possibly corresponds to TRBD1 (5 bases). The sequence was collected from a woman between 40 and 50 years old with alopecia areata. Some clones in this sample may be carry-over from other donors' samples. The CDR3 reads CASSQEPLRGGGYTF. CDR3 sequence (DNA): TGCGCCAGCAGCCAAGAGCCTCTTCGGGGGGGTGGCTACACCTTC.